Detailed here is one T cell receptor (beta chain). Using immunoSEQ multiplex PCR, the repertoire was profiled, and TCRdb retains in-frame clones only, with some absent. The sample contains roughly 190,000 clones, approximately 91% of which appear only once. This entry belongs to a study of blood T cell repertoires in COVID-19. Study details: Sample material is recorded as cDNA or gDNA derived from T cells, B-cell-depleted T cells, or PBMCs.

V lost 3 bases and J lost 1, with 13 bases in between. The CDR3 is 16 amino acids. The germline CDR1 and CDR2 sequences are LNHNV and YYDKDF (reference sequence). The sample was peripheral blood. This TCR derives from a woman aged 40 to 50 who had recovered from COVID-19. V gene TRBV15 combines with J gene TRBJ1-3, with no clear D. The CDR3 region has the DNA TGTGCCACCAGCAGCGCTAGCACTTGGTCTGGAAACACCATATATTTT. Translating gives CATSSASTWSGNTIYF. The variable domain in full, with the rest retrieved from reference TRBV15 and TRBJ1-3, is DAMVIQNPRYQVTQFGKPVTLSCSQTLNHNVMYWYQQKSSQAPKLLFHYYDKDFNNEADTPDNFQSRRPNTSFCFLDIRSPGLGDTAMYLCATSSASTWSGNTIYFGEGSWLTVV.